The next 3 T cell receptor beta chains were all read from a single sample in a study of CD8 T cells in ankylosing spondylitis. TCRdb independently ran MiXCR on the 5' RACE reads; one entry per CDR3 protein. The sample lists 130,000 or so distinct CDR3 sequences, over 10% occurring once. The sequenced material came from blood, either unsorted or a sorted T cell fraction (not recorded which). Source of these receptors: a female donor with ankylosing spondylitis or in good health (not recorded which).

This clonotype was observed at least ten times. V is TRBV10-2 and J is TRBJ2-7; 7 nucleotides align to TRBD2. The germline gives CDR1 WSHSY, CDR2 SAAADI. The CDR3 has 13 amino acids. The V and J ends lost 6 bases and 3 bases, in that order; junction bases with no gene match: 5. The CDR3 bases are TGCGCCAGCAGAATAGCGGGCTTCTACGAGCAGTACTTC. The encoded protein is CASRIAGFYEQYF.

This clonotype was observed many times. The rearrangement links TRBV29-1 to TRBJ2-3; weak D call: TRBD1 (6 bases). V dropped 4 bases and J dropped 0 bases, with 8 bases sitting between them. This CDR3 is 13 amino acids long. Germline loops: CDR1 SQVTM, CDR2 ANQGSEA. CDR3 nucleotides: TGCAGCGTTGTAACAGGGAGCACAGATACGCAGTATTTT. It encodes CSVVTGSTDTQYF.

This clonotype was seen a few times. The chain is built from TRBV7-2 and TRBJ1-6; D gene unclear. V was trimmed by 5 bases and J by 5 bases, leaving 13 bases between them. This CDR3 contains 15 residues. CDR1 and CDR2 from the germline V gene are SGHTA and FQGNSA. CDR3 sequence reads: CASSPDDGDNSPLHF. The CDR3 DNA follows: TGTGCCAGCAGCCCAGACGACGGCGATAATTCACCCCTCCACTTT.